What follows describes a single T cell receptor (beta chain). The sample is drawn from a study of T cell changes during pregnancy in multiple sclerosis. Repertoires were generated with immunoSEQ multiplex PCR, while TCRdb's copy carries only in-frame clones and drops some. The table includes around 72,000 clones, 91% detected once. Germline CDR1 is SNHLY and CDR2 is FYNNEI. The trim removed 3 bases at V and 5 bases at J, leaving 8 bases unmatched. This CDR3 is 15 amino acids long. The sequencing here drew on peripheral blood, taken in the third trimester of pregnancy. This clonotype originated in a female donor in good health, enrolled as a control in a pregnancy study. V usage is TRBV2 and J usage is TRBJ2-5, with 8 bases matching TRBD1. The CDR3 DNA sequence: TGTGCCAGCAGTGATCTAGGACAGGGTCGGGAGACCCAGTACTTC. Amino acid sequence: CASSDLGQGRETQYF.